A selection of T cell receptor beta chains follows, all from one sample in a study of cytomegalovirus exposure and HLA in healthy donors. Produced via immunoSEQ multiplex PCR; TCRdb's table is partial and in-frame only. Recorded for this sample: 200,000 to 250,000 clones. What was sequenced was PBMCs. These receptors were collected from a girl aged 2 to 10 in good health and CMV-seropositive. The CDR3 runs from the conserved cysteine through the conserved F or W. Fields, in order: V gene, J gene, D gene, CDR3 protein, CDR3 DNA. D genes are given only for firm matches.

v_gene: TRBV7-8
j_gene: TRBJ2-7
d_gene: -
CDR3aa: CASSLAELVTVYEQYF
CDR3nt: TGTGCCAGCAGCTTAGCCGAACTAGTAACAGTCTACGAGCAGTACTTC

v_gene: TRBV28
j_gene: TRBJ2-7
d_gene: -
CDR3aa: CASLRAGGIYEQYF
CDR3nt: TGTGCCAGTCTCCGTGCGGGTGGGATCTACGAGCAGTACTTC

v_gene: TRBV6-6
j_gene: TRBJ2-7
d_gene: -
CDR3aa: CASRAGSASLYEQYF
CDR3nt: TGTGCCAGCAGAGCGGGTTCGGCAAGTCTGTACGAGCAGTACTTC

v_gene: TRBV19
j_gene: TRBJ2-1
d_gene: -
CDR3aa: CASSWAGYDNEQFF
CDR3nt: TGTGCCAGTAGCTGGGCAGGGTATGACAATGAGCAGTTCTTC

v_gene: TRBV27
j_gene: TRBJ2-1
d_gene: TRBD2
CDR3aa: CASTDGTSGSGVYNEQFF
CDR3nt: TGTGCCAGCACCGACGGGACTAGCGGGAGCGGGGTATACAATGAGCAGTTCTTC

v_gene: TRBV9
j_gene: TRBJ1-4
d_gene: -
CDR3aa: CASSASRGTRVEKLFF
CDR3nt: TGTGCCAGCAGCGCGAGTAGGGGGACGAGGGTTGAAAAACTGTTTTTT

v_gene: TRBV28
j_gene: TRBJ1-5
d_gene: -
CDR3aa: CASSPSLAGLNNQPQHF
CDR3nt: TGTGCCAGCAGTCCCTCCTTGGCAGGGCTGAACAATCAGCCCCAGCATTTT

v_gene: TRBV29-1
j_gene: TRBJ2-3
d_gene: TRBD2
CDR3aa: CSVEAGGPYTQYF
CDR3nt: TGCAGCGTTGAAGCGGGAGGCCCATATACGCAGTATTTT

v_gene: TRBV7-9
j_gene: TRBJ1-1
d_gene: TRBD1
CDR3aa: CASSFPASGQGWSTEAFF
CDR3nt: TGTGCCAGCAGCTTCCCTGCTAGCGGACAGGGATGGAGCACTGAAGCTTTCTTT

v_gene: TRBV12-5
j_gene: TRBJ2-2
d_gene: -
CDR3aa: CASGLVLGEVNTGELFF
CDR3nt: TGTGCTAGTGGTTTGGTACTCGGGGAGGTCAACACCGGGGAGCTGTTTTTT

v_gene: TRBV15
j_gene: TRBJ2-7
d_gene: -
CDR3aa: CATSRVAAGEQYF
CDR3nt: TGTGCCACCAGCAGAGTAGCGGCGGGGGAGCAGTACTTC

v_gene: TRBV5-1
j_gene: TRBJ2-7
d_gene: TRBD2
CDR3aa: CASSAPSGSSEQYF
CDR3nt: TGCGCCAGCAGCGCGCCTAGCGGGAGTAGCGAGCAGTACTTC

v_gene: TRBV6-7
j_gene: TRBJ2-3
d_gene: TRBD2
CDR3aa: CASSPTTSGSTDTQYF
CDR3nt: TGTGCCAGCAGTCCTACGACTAGCGGGAGTACAGATACGCAGTATTTT

v_gene: TRBV2
j_gene: TRBJ1-1
d_gene: -
CDR3aa: CASSGQVLMNTEAFF
CDR3nt: TGTGCCAGCAGTGGACAGGTTCTCATGAACACTGAAGCTTTCTTT

v_gene: TRBV5-4
j_gene: TRBJ2-5
d_gene: -
CDR3aa: CASSGGLLLQETQYF
CDR3nt: TGTGCCAGCAGCGGGGGACTCCTACTCCAAGAGACCCAGTACTTC

v_gene: TRBV11-3
j_gene: TRBJ1-1
d_gene: -
CDR3aa: CASSPGGLNTEAFF
CDR3nt: TGTGCCAGCAGCCCGGGAGGGCTGAACACTGAAGCTTTCTTT

v_gene: TRBV10-3
j_gene: TRBJ2-1
d_gene: TRBD2
CDR3aa: CAIAQAGGSALTVEQFF
CDR3nt: TGTGCCATCGCTCAAGCGGGAGGGTCCGCCCTTACAGTTGAGCAGTTCTTC

v_gene: TRBV4-1
j_gene: TRBJ2-7
d_gene: TRBD1
CDR3aa: CASSKPGQGYEQYF
CDR3nt: TGCGCCAGCAGCAAACCGGGACAGGGCTACGAGCAGTACTTC

v_gene: TRBV19
j_gene: TRBJ2-7
d_gene: -
CDR3aa: CASSIAASYEQYF
CDR3nt: TGTGCCAGTAGTATTGCGGCCTCCTACGAGCAGTACTTC

v_gene: TRBV5-1
j_gene: TRBJ1-2
d_gene: -
CDR3aa: CASSLHLLNYGYTF
CDR3nt: TGCGCCAGCAGCTTGCATCTACTTAACTATGGCTACACCTTC

v_gene: TRBV4-1
j_gene: TRBJ1-4
d_gene: -
CDR3aa: CASSHPDKAAEKLFF
CDR3nt: TGCGCCAGCAGCCACCCAGACAAAGCGGCGGAAAAACTGTTTTTT

v_gene: TRBV7-2
j_gene: TRBJ2-5
d_gene: -
CDR3aa: CASSRGLWETQYF
CDR3nt: TGTGCCAGCAGCCGGGGATTGTGGGAGACCCAGTACTTC

v_gene: TRBV15
j_gene: TRBJ2-7
d_gene: -
CDR3aa: CATSRDGPIGIYEQYF
CDR3nt: TGTGCCACCAGCAGAGATGGGCCCATCGGGATCTACGAGCAGTACTTC

v_gene: TRBV2
j_gene: TRBJ2-5
d_gene: -
CDR3aa: CASNPGVLGETQYF
CDR3nt: TGTGCCAGCAATCCGGGAGTACTTGGGGAGACCCAGTACTTC

v_gene: TRBV5-1
j_gene: TRBJ2-3
d_gene: -
CDR3aa: CASSLADSIDTQYF
CDR3nt: TGCGCCAGCAGCTTGGCCGACAGCATAGATACGCAGTATTTT

v_gene: TRBV5-4
j_gene: TRBJ1-1
d_gene: -
CDR3aa: CASSLVQGLNTEAFF
CDR3nt: TGTGCCAGCAGCTTGGTTCAGGGTCTGAACACTGAAGCTTTCTTT

v_gene: TRBV7-9
j_gene: TRBJ2-7
d_gene: -
CDR3aa: CASSSTGLLTYEQYF
CDR3nt: TGTGCCAGCAGCTCGACAGGTCTCCTAACCTACGAGCAGTACTTC

v_gene: TRBV28
j_gene: TRBJ1-1
d_gene: TRBD1
CDR3aa: CASSFRGPNTEAFF
CDR3nt: TGTGCCAGCAGTTTCAGGGGGCCGAACACTGAAGCTTTCTTT

v_gene: TRBV14
j_gene: TRBJ2-1
d_gene: TRBD2
CDR3aa: CASSRRAGPYNEQFF
CDR3nt: TGTGCCAGCAGCCGGCGAGCGGGACCCTACAATGAGCAGTTCTTC

v_gene: TRBV29-1
j_gene: TRBJ2-7
d_gene: TRBD1
CDR3aa: CSVEDTLGQEAYEQYF
CDR3nt: TGCAGCGTTGAAGATACATTAGGACAGGAAGCCTACGAGCAGTACTTC

v_gene: TRBV27
j_gene: TRBJ1-1
d_gene: -
CDR3aa: CASSLRQGPVAFF
CDR3nt: TGTGCCAGCAGTTTACGGCAGGGCCCTGTCGCTTTCTTT

v_gene: TRBV28
j_gene: TRBJ1-5
d_gene: -
CDR3aa: CASSSRSVGAHF
CDR3nt: TGTGCCAGCAGTTCCCGCTCCGTTGGGGCGCATTTT

v_gene: TRBV27
j_gene: TRBJ2-4
d_gene: TRBD2
CDR3aa: CASSTITSGTPKNIQYF
CDR3nt: TGTGCCAGCAGTACAATTACTAGCGGGACTCCCAAAAACATTCAGTACTTC

v_gene: TRBV7-8
j_gene: TRBJ1-2
d_gene: -
CDR3aa: CASSLGQRKYGYTF
CDR3nt: TGTGCCAGCAGCTTAGGACAGAGAAAGTATGGCTACACCTTC

v_gene: TRBV7-2
j_gene: TRBJ2-7
d_gene: TRBD2
CDR3aa: CASSTRLAGGREQYF
CDR3nt: TGTGCCAGCAGCACGCGACTAGCGGGAGGGCGCGAGCAGTACTTC

v_gene: TRBV28
j_gene: TRBJ2-3
d_gene: TRBD1
CDR3aa: CASSFGPGGAIFVPDTQYF
CDR3nt: TGTGCCAGCAGTTTTGGTCCAGGGGGCGCGATTTTTGTTCCAGATACGCAGTATTTT

v_gene: TRBV5-1
j_gene: TRBJ2-3
d_gene: TRBD2
CDR3aa: CASRYGTSGTDTQYF
CDR3nt: TGCGCCAGCAGGTATGGGACTAGCGGAACAGATACGCAGTATTTT

v_gene: TRBV2
j_gene: TRBJ2-7
d_gene: TRBD2
CDR3aa: CASREKLGLAGDSYEQYF
CDR3nt: TGTGCCAGCAGGGAAAAATTGGGACTAGCGGGAGATTCCTACGAGCAGTACTTC

v_gene: TRBV27
j_gene: TRBJ1-1
d_gene: -
CDR3aa: CASSITTRAEAFF
CDR3nt: TGTGCCAGCAGTATCACTACCCGGGCTGAAGCTTTCTTT

v_gene: TRBV29-1
j_gene: TRBJ2-2
d_gene: TRBD2
CDR3aa: CSVVLKLAGPTGELFF
CDR3nt: TGCAGCGTGGTACTGAAACTAGCGGGACCCACCGGGGAGCTGTTTTTT

v_gene: TRBV7-6
j_gene: TRBJ2-1
d_gene: -
CDR3aa: CASSLQVSSYNEQFF
CDR3nt: TGTGCCAGCAGCCTACAGGTGAGCTCCTACAATGAGCAGTTCTTC